The 14 T cell receptor beta chains given below trace back to one sample, sequenced in a study of regulatory T cells in long-lasting Graves disease. The time point: persistent/refractory GD, antithyroid drugs over 5 years with positive TRAb. The TCR library was made from RNA that had been extracted from PBMCs in TRIzol. Library construction for TCR beta used iRepertoire HTBI primers and Arm-PCR of CDR3 regions. A single record per CDR3 protein comes from TCRdb applying MiXCR to the multiplex PCR reads. This sample has 400,000 to 500,000 distinct CDR3 sequences, with about 20% found just once. The sequencing used peripheral blood mononuclear cells (PBMCs), collected when the disease was refractory, from a patient treated with antithyroid drugs. All receptors come from a female donor with Graves disease.

On this clonotype: This may come from a read error, since a much larger clone is one base off. The V and J genes are TRBV20-1 and TRBJ1-5; D gene uncertain. CDR1 and CDR2 (germline): DFQATT, SNEGSKA (reference sequence). The CDR3 spans 12 residues. The CDR3 nucleotides read TGCAGTGCTTCTGACGGTAATCCGCCCCAGCATTTT. This translates into CSASDGNPPQHF.

The sample holds many counts of this clonotype. The V gene is TRBV30, the J gene TRBJ1-2; D is ambiguous. The germline V gene has CDR1 GTSNPN and CDR2 SVGIG (reference sequence). This CDR3 is built from 14 residues. V shed 3 bases and J shed 2 bases, with 13 bases lying between them. CDR3 DNA: TGTGCCTGGAGGCGAGGGAGAGACAACTATGGCTACACCTTC. Protein sequence: CAWRRGRDNYGYTF. Complete variable domain (other parts from reference TRBV30 and TRBJ1-2): SQTIHQWPATLVQPVGSPLSLECTVEGTSNPNLYWYRQAAGRGLQLLFYSVGIGQISSEVPQNLSASRPQDRQFILSSKKLLLSDSGFYLCAWRRGRDNYGYTFGSGTRLTVV.

This clonotype was seen a handful of times. The chain carries TRBV5-1 and TRBJ2-7; 7 bases are shared with TRBD1. J was trimmed by 3 bases and V by 5 bases; bases with no gene match: 8. The germline V gene encodes CDR1 SGHRS and CDR2 YFSETQ. The CDR3 is 14 amino acids. The CDR3 sequence is CASSYRGLIYEQYF. CDR3 nucleotides: TGCGCCAGCAGTTACAGGGGTTTAATCTACGAGCAGTACTTC.

The chain carries TRBV12-3 or TRBV12-4 and TRBJ1-1; D is uncertain. V lost 3 bases, J lost 7 bases, and 12 bases lay in between. This CDR3 is 13 amino acids long. The CDR3 coding sequence is TGTGCCAGCAGTTTGGCGCAGTTGGTTGAAGCTTTCTTT. Translation gives CASSLAQLVEAFF.

This clonotype was observed a handful of times. The chain uses TRBV12-3 or TRBV12-4 and TRBJ2-7; TRBD1 agrees at 7 bases. V lost 3 bases, J lost 3 bases, and 8 bases stayed unmatched. The CDR3 has 15 residues. The DNA for the CDR3 is TGTGCCAGCAGTTTCCCGCCGGGACAGAGCTACGAGCAGTACTTC. Its protein product is CASSFPPGQSYEQYF.

Concerning this clonotype itself: A read error may account for a junction end that differs from germline. CDR3 DNA: TGTACCAGCAGTTACTCGAATCAGAGGACCACGGAGTACTTC. It specifies CTSSYSNQRTTEYF. V and J are TRBV6-5 and TRBJ2-5, with D unresolved. CDR3 length: 14 residues. The germline V gene encodes CDR1 MNHEY and CDR2 SVGAGI.

The CDR3 sequence is CASSPPETGLKTQYF. The CDR3 bases are TGTGCCAGCTCACCACCTGAGACAGGGCTTAAGACCCAGTACTTC. The rearrangement links TRBV18 to TRBJ2-5, with 7 bases that match TRBD1. CDR3 size: 15 residues. Germline CDR1 is KGHSH and CDR2 is LQKENI. V dropped 0 bases and J dropped 6; count of bases not matched to a gene: 7.

J is TRBJ2-7 and V is TRBV10-3; perhaps TRBD2 as D (6 bases). The CDR3 length is 16 residues. The V end was cut by 4 bases, the J end by 3 bases, with 19 bases between. CDR1 and CDR2 from the germline V gene are ENHRY and SYGVKD. CDR3 in amino acids: CAISVPRGLRIYEQYF. The CDR3 DNA reads TGTGCCATCAGTGTCCCACGGGGACTTCGAATCTACGAGCAGTACTTC.

The CDR3 nucleotides read TGCAGTGCTAGAGATTACGATGTGCTAGCCAAAAACATTCAGTACTTC. Amino acids: CSARDYDVLAKNIQYF. The chain uses TRBV20-1 and TRBJ2-4; D unresolved. Germline V gene lookup returns CDR1 DFQATT and CDR2 SNEGSKA (reference sequence). The CDR3 length is 16 residues. The V and J ends lost 0 bases and 0 bases respectively, with 12 bases between them.

This clonotype was seen ten or more times. V and J are TRBV7-3 and TRBJ1-1, with D tentatively TRBD1 (5 bases). Trimming stripped 5 bases from V and 1 base from J, with 14 bases between. This CDR3 spans 15 amino acids. Per germline, CDR1 SGHTA and CDR2 FQGTGA. CDR3 sequence reads: CASSASGATNTEAFF. The CDR3, as DNA: TGTGCCAGCAGCGCTTCTGGGGCTACGAACACTGAAGCTTTCTTT.

The chain couples TRBV5-1 to TRBJ1-4; D is unclear. This CDR3 contains 16 residues. Germline CDR1 SGHRS, CDR2 YFSETQ. V gave up 4 bases and J gave up 3 bases, with 16 bases separating them. CDR3 DNA: TGCGCCAGCAGCCGGGCCCCTACGGCGGCTAATGAAAAACTGTTTTTT. It yields the protein CASSRAPTAANEKLFF.

In its sample, this clonotype was seen many times. Here the CDR3 DNA reads TGCAGTGCCAAAGGGCTGTATGGCTACACCTTC. Translation gives CSAKGLYGYTF. This rearrangement joins TRBV20-1 to TRBJ1-2; D gene ambiguous. V lost 6 bases to trimming and J lost 5 bases, with 10 bases between them. The germline V gene encodes CDR1 DFQATT and CDR2 SNEGSKA (reference sequence). The CDR3 loop spans 11 amino acids.

This clonotype was seen only a few times. The rearrangement joins TRBV7-6 to TRBJ1-4; 7 bases fit TRBD1. Germline-derived CDR1 and CDR2 are SGHVS and FNYEAQ. This CDR3 contains 15 residues. With 5 bases clipped from V and 3 bases from J, the junction kept 6 bases outside the gene matches. CDR3 sequence: CASSLGQVSNEKLFF. The CDR3 nucleotides are TGTGCCAGCAGCCTAGGACAGGTCTCTAATGAAAAACTGTTTTTT.

Ten or more counts support this clonotype. This chain uses TRBV6-5 with TRBJ1-1; TRBD1 might be the D (5 bases). Germline V lookup: CDR1 MNHEY, CDR2 SVGAGI. V lost 2 bases, J lost 11 bases, and 12 bases lay in between. This CDR3 has 12 amino acids. The CDR3 is CASSYGAGYAFF. CDR3 nucleotides: TGTGCCAGCAGTTACGGAGCAGGGTACGCTTTCTTT.